These 27 T cell receptor beta chains share one sample of origin, sequenced in a study of CD4 T cells in relation to SARS-CoV-2 and coronaviruses. The data were produced by immunoSEQ multiplex PCR, yet TCRdb's version contains in-frame clones alone and is incomplete. This sample carries 38,000 or so clones, 77% of them seen once, and the ten largest clones take 20%. The antigens for these receptors are not known. Sequenced: memory CD4+ T cells from PBMCs, cultured in vitro. The source is an adult with COVID-19.

The rearrangement joins TRBV24-1 to TRBJ2-1; D is unresolved. Trimming cost V 6 bases and J 8 bases, with 16 bases left between them. Per germline, CDR1 KGHDR and CDR2 SFDVKD. The CDR3 has 14 residues. The CDR3 is CATSMDQASDEQFF. DNA for the CDR3: TGTGCCACCAGTATGGACCAGGCGTCCGATGAGCAGTTCTTC.

This clone was observed once. The chain combines TRBV5-1 with TRBJ1-1; D unresolved. Trimming removed 4 bases from V and 0 bases from J, with 16 bases in between. Germline CDR1 reads SGHRS; CDR2 reads YFSETQ. The CDR3 is 16 amino acids. In DNA form, the CDR3 reads TGCGCCAGCAGCGACGGAACGGACGGGCTGAACACTGAAGCTTTCTTT. It translates to CASSDGTDGLNTEAFF.

This clone was observed once. The chain couples TRBV19 to TRBJ2-1; perhaps TRBD2 as D (6 bases). Trimming cost V 2 bases and J 1 base, with 15 bases left between them. The CDR3 is made up of 17 amino acids. CDR1 is LNHDA, CDR2 SQIVND, per germline (reference sequence). CDR3 DNA sequence: TGTGCCAGTAGTATATACGGAGTCGGGGGATCCTACAATGAGCAGTTCTTC. Residues: CASSIYGVGGSYNEQFF.

The V call is TRBV7-2, the J call TRBJ2-1; TRBD2 aligns across 12 bases. This CDR3 contains 15 residues. V trimming: 1 base; J trimming: 5 bases; junction bases outside the gene matches: 0. Germline V gene data show CDR1 as SGHTA and CDR2 as FQGNSA. The DNA for the CDR3 is TGTGCCAGCAGCTTAGGACTAGCGGGGGACAATGAGCAGTTCTTC. Translation gives CASSLGLAGDNEQFF.

The chain has TRBV9 and TRBJ2-1; the D is unclear. Between the trimmed V and J ends, which lost 0 bases and 7 bases, there was a span of 8 bases. Germline assignment: CDR1 SGDLS and CDR2 YYNGEE. This CDR3 has 13 amino acids. The CDR3, as DNA: TGTGCCAGCAGCGTAGTTCCCGGGAATGAGCAGTTCTTC. Protein sequence: CASSVVPGNEQFF.

The gene calls are TRBV12-3 or TRBV12-4 and TRBJ2-2; D call uncertain. The CDR3 runs 12 residues. V lost 6 bases to trimming and J lost 3 bases, with 5 bases between them. For the CDR3, the DNA is TGTGCCAGCAGCTTACACACCGGGGAGCTGTTTTTT. Protein product: CASSLHTGELFF.

The CDR3 nucleotides are TGTGCCAGCAGCCGACGGACAGGGCGTCAAGGTGGGAATTCACCCCTCCACTTT. Translation: CASSRRTGRQGGNSPLHF. V usage is TRBV3-1 (or the pseudogene TRBV3-2) and J usage is TRBJ1-6, with 8 bases that match TRBD1. With V trimmed by 4 bases and J by 7 bases, 15 bases remained unmatched. The CDR3 has 18 residues. Germline lookup yields CDR1 LGHDT and CDR2 YNNKEL (reference sequence).

V is TRBV11-2 and J is TRBJ2-1, with 7 bases lining up with TRBD2. CDR3 length: 16 residues. The V and J ends lost 6 bases and 4 bases, in that order; junction bases with no gene match: 12. Germline CDR1 SGHAT, CDR2 FQNNGV. The CDR3: CASRKHAGVAYNEQFF. DNA for the CDR3: TGTGCCAGCAGGAAACACGCGGGAGTGGCGTACAATGAGCAGTTCTTC.

This clone was detected a few times. This chain connects TRBV7-9 to TRBJ2-2; a possible D gene is TRBD1 (5 bases). Germline CDR1 reads SEHNR; CDR2 reads FQNEAQ (reference sequence). The CDR3 runs to 15 residues. The germline V and J ends were trimmed by 5 bases and 0 bases, with 10 bases remaining between them. In nucleotides, the CDR3 is TGTGCCAGCAGCCGACAGAGCGCGAACACCGGGGAGCTGTTTTTT. Amino acid sequence: CASSRQSANTGELFF.

The rearrangement joins TRBV7-3 to TRBJ2-3; TRBD2 matches 7 bases. Germline-derived CDR1 and CDR2 are SGHTA and FQGTGA. This CDR3 region has 16 residues. The V gene end was trimmed by 4 bases and the J gene end by 1 base; junction bases not matched to a gene: 8. The CDR3 loop is CASSSLGGPGTDTQYF. CDR3 sequence (DNA): TGTGCCAGCAGCTCTTTGGGAGGGCCCGGCACAGATACGCAGTATTTT. The complete variable domain, with remaining parts taken from reference TRBV7-3 and TRBJ2-3, reads GAGVSQTPSNKVTEKGKYVELRCDPISGHTALYWYRQSLGQGPEFLIYFQGTGAADDSGLPNDRFFAVRPEGSVSTLKIQRTERGDSAVYLCASSSLGGPGTDTQYFGPGTRLTVL.

The chain joins TRBV19 to TRBJ2-4, with no clear D. The CDR3 spans 14 residues. From germline, CDR1 is LNHDA and CDR2 SQIVND (reference sequence). Trimming took off 0 bases at V and 0 bases at J, with 3 bases between the two ends. CDR3 region: CASSIDLAKNIQYF. CDR3 DNA: TGTGCCAGTAGTATAGACCTAGCCAAAAACATTCAGTACTTC.

The V call is TRBV24-1, the J call TRBJ2-3; D is unclear. The CDR3 is made up of 14 amino acids. CDR1 and CDR2 (germline): KGHDR, SFDVKD. V gave up 3 bases and J gave up 1 base, with 7 bases separating them. CDR3 loop: CATSDRAGTDTQYF. For the CDR3, the DNA is TGTGCCACCAGTGATAGGGCGGGCACAGATACGCAGTATTTT.

This chain uses TRBV5-1 with TRBJ2-1; 7 bases align to TRBD2. With 4 bases clipped from V and 3 bases from J, the junction kept 1 base outside the gene matches. CDR1 and CDR2 from the germline V gene are SGHRS and YFSETQ. The CDR3 has 13 amino acids. CDR3 nucleotides: TGCGCCAGCAGCGCTAGCGGCTACAATGAGCAGTTCTTC. It yields the protein CASSASGYNEQFF. Complete variable domain (other parts from reference TRBV5-1 and TRBJ2-1): KAGVTQTPRYLIKTRGQQVTLSCSPISGHRSVSWYQQTPGQGLQFLFEYFSETQRNKGNFPGRFSGRQFSNSRSEMNVSTLELGDSALYLCASSASGYNEQFFGPGTRLTVL.

The J gene is TRBJ2-1, the V gene TRBV11-2; D uncertain. The CDR3 runs 12 residues. The V gene's germline CDR1 is SGHAT and CDR2 FQNNGV. Trimming took off 5 bases at V and 10 bases at J, with 12 bases between the two ends. The CDR3 sequence: CASSALSEEQFF. In DNA, the CDR3 is TGTGCCAGCAGCGCGCTGTCAGAAGAGCAGTTCTTC.

The chain has TRBV27 and TRBJ1-4; D is possibly TRBD1 (6 bases). Germline lookup yields CDR1 MNHEY and CDR2 SMNVEV (reference sequence). The CDR3 consists of 14 residues. Trimming left V 6 bases short and J 8 bases short, with 16 bases between. The CDR3 protein is CASRDAGVSEKLFF. The CDR3 DNA reads as TGTGCCAGCAGGGATGCAGGGGTTTCCGAAAAACTGTTTTTT.

In this sample, this clone turned up once. V usage is TRBV19 and J usage is TRBJ2-1; D gene unclear. From germline, CDR1 is LNHDA and CDR2 SQIVND (reference sequence). The CDR3 has 11 amino acids. The V end lost 3 bases, the J end lost 7 bases, and 4 bases lay between the germline ends. CDR3 amino acids: CASSMRNEQFF. CDR3 bases: TGTGCCAGTAGTATGCGGAATGAGCAGTTCTTC.

Written as DNA, the CDR3 is TGCAGCGCCGACAGTCGGTGGAAGACTGAAGCTTTCTTT. It yields the protein CSADSRWKTEAFF. This chain uses TRBV29-1 with TRBJ1-1; the D gene is possibly TRBD1 (5 bases). The CDR3 extends over 13 amino acids. The V gene's germline CDR1 is SQVTM and CDR2 ANQGSEA. Trimming stripped 7 bases from V and 5 bases from J, with 17 bases between.

This chain links TRBV7-6 with TRBJ1-1; D is ambiguous. Germline V gene sequence: CDR1 SGHVS, CDR2 FNYEAQ. Trimming pared 5 bases from V and 5 bases from J, leaving 21 bases between. The CDR3 has 16 amino acids. CDR3 residues: CASSTQKRVNVTEAFF. The DNA of the CDR3 is TGTGCCAGCAGCACCCAGAAGAGAGTTAACGTTACTGAAGCTTTCTTT.

The chain recombines TRBV10-3 with TRBJ2-2; D call uncertain. Germline CDR1 is ENHRY and CDR2 is SYGVKD. CDR3 length equals 12 residues. V dropped 6 bases and J dropped 6 bases, with 8 bases sitting between them. CDR3 coding DNA: TGTGCCATCAGCGGCTCAGCCGGGGAGCTGTTTTTT. Its translation: CAISGSAGELFF.

J is TRBJ2-1 and V is TRBV27; unclear D gene. Per germline, CDR1 MNHEY and CDR2 SMNVEV (reference sequence). Trimming shortened V by 3 bases and J by 6 bases, and 12 bases separated the two germline ends. This CDR3 has 14 residues. CDR3 amino acids: CASSFMGFVNEQFF. The CDR3 bases are TGTGCCAGCAGTTTCATGGGGTTTGTCAATGAGCAGTTCTTC.

The table lists this clone with a few counts. J is TRBJ2-3 and V is TRBV4-1; 7 bases match TRBD2. The CDR3 runs to 17 residues. The V gene's germline CDR1 is MGHRA and CDR2 YSYEKL. The J segment lost 4 bases and the V segment lost 0 bases, leaving 10 bases of the junction unmatched. Here the CDR3 reads CASSQDRNGRRPDTQYF. In DNA, the CDR3 is TGCGCCAGCAGCCAAGATCGTAACGGGAGGCGCCCAGATACGCAGTATTTT.

The V gene is TRBV12-5, the J gene TRBJ1-2; D may be TRBD1 (5 bases). This CDR3 spans 14 amino acids. V lost 6 bases, J lost 8 bases, and 19 bases lay in between. Germline V gene data show CDR1 as LGHNT and CDR2 as FRNRAP. CDR3 residues: CASGVGTPGIGYTF. CDR3 in DNA: TGTGCTAGTGGGGTCGGGACTCCGGGGATAGGCTACACCTTC.

Only one count was recorded for this clone. The chain employs TRBV24-1 and TRBJ2-2, with 9 positions matching TRBD2. Germline CDR1 KGHDR, CDR2 SFDVKD. CDR3 length equals 18 residues. Germline trimming cut 4 bases from V and 2 bases from J; bases unmatched to any gene: 10. The CDR3, as DNA: TGTGCCACCAGTGAGGAGGGGTGGCTAGCGGGAAACACCGGGGAGCTGTTTTTT. Translation: CATSEEGWLAGNTGELFF.

The chain links TRBV10-2 to TRBJ2-7; D uncertain. V lost 2 bases and J lost 3, with 8 bases in between. The CDR3 has 13 residues. Looked up from germline, CDR1 is WSHSY and CDR2 is SAAADI. The DNA of the CDR3 is TGCGCCAGCAGTGAGGGAACTTACTACGAGCAGTACTTC. It translates to CASSEGTYYEQYF.

V and J are TRBV18 and TRBJ2-1, with 8 bases that match TRBD1. The CDR3 is 15 residues long. In germline, CDR1 is KGHSH, CDR2 LQKENI. J was trimmed by 6 bases and V by 4 bases; bases with no gene match: 8. Here the CDR3 DNA reads TGTGCCAGCTCACAAGGACAGGGTTCGGTCAATGAGCAGTTCTTC. Translation gives CASSQGQGSVNEQFF. Full variable domain (missing parts from reference TRBV18 and TRBJ2-1): NAGVMQNPRHLVRRRGQEARLRCSPMKGHSHVYWYRQLPEEGLKFMVYLQKENIIDESGMPKERFSAEFPKEGPSILRIQQVVRGDSAAYFCASSQGQGSVNEQFFGPGTRLTVL.

This clone was seen more than once but under ten times. V is TRBV4-3 and J is TRBJ1-2, with D possibly being TRBD1 (5 bases). Trimming pared 1 base from V and 1 base from J, leaving 10 bases between. The CDR3 spans 15 residues. CDR1 and CDR2 from the germline V gene are LGHNA and YSLEER. CDR3 region: CASSQGTPINYGYTF. In nucleotides, the CDR3 is TGCGCCAGCAGCCAAGGGACACCTATTAACTATGGCTACACCTTC.

V is TRBV19 and J is TRBJ2-1; D perhaps matches TRBD1 (6 bases). CDR3 length equals 16 residues. Germline V CDR1 and CDR2: LNHDA, SQIVND (reference sequence). V dropped 4 bases and J dropped 10 bases, with 23 bases sitting between them. Here the CDR3 DNA reads TGTGCCAGTAGTACCCCACAGGGTACCAACCTCCTCGAGCAGTTCTTC. Protein sequence: CASSTPQGTNLLEQFF.